This TCR beta chain was sequenced during a study of T-cell memory formation after mild COVID-19 (dated by TCRdb to the early 2020s). About the full investigation: TCR sequence clusters from the two donors were largely donor specific. In two donors, T-cell clones that expanded and contracted after mild COVID-19 were tracked by sequencing TCRalpha and TCRbeta repertoires over time. Two young, previously healthy adult volunteers, one female and one male, were included in the cohort. Findings and caveats that apply to the study as a whole: Contracting CD4+ clones appeared mostly in the CM and EM memory subsets, whereas CD8+ clones were enriched in EMRA. The second-wave clones that peaked on day 37 were not confirmed to be SARS-CoV-2 specific. Only a couple of mild cases were covered in the study, and larger cohorts including severe cases with pre-infection samples were considered necessary. Some responding clones were detected in pre-infection memory, which suggested that pre-existing cross-reactive memory T cells had joined the SARS-CoV-2 response. Clones contracting from day 15 to 85 had balanced CD4/CD8 phenotypes, while a second wave expanding from day 15 to 37 was biased towards CD4+.

Ficoll-Paque density gradient centrifugation was the method used to isolate PBMCs. Remarks on this clonotype: Its antigen target is currently unknown. Per-nucleotide qualities are absent, and no much larger clonotype sits a single base away.

Instrument on record: Illumina NovaSeq 6000. TCRalpha and TCRbeta cDNA libraries were built by 5'RACE with constant-segment primers, adding sample barcodes and unique molecular identifiers. RNA was extracted from every sample with Trizol reagent. Amplification of the libraries took two PCR steps, and the second step added a second sample barcode plus Illumina TruSeq adapters. The libraries were sequenced on an Illumina NovaSeq using 2 x 150 bp paired-end reads. Processing in the source paper ran as follows. The reads were demultiplexed and collapsed into UMI-guided consensus sequences using migec v1.2.7. Using mixcr v2.1.11, UMI consensuses were aligned to TRA and TRB V and J templates and then assembled into clonotypes. A clonotype was counted as expanded or contracted only if both edgeR and NoisET called the change significant, with noise models trained on biological replicates. For edgeR calls, the cutoffs were a false discovery rate-adjusted p below 0.01 and a log2 fold-change threshold of 1. As an exploratory analysis of dynamics, PCA with hierarchical clustering was applied to max-normalized trajectories of the 1000 most abundant clonotypes. Separately sequenced CD4+ and CD8+ repertoires were used to assign a CD4 or CD8 phenotype to each responding clone. TCRdb reran the public reads through fastp at Q25 and MiXCR, keeping productive beta chains. Under each unique CDR3 protein, matching rows form one entry showing the most common genes and DNA. These V and J calls rely on TCRdb rather than the paper's analysis. The sample includes just over 350,000 distinct CDR3 sequences, with approximately 15% observed a single time. Together, the top ten hold roughly a fifth of the sample.

The germline V gene specifies MGHRA as CDR1 and YSYEKL as CDR2. Counted from cysteine to phenylalanine, this CDR3 has 14 amino acids. Only the CDR3 DNA stays, 42 bases, in frame from base 1. The germline ends are 9 bases apart after V is trimmed by 4 bases and J by 0 bases. The sequenced sample was PBMCs or a T cell subset sorted from them (not recorded which). Recombination linked TRBV4-1 to TRBJ1-1, with an unclear D gene assignment. This clonotype was obtained from a man between 18 and 35 years old who had mild COVID-19 (a few samples of this study predate the infection). The sample titles of this study are shuffled in the database, so cell type and time point are left out; the donor was told from shared clones. At the DNA level, the sequence is TGCGCCAGCAGCCCGCGGACGGTGAACACTGAAGCTTTCTTT. It encodes CASSPRTVNTEAFF.